This T cell receptor beta chain came from a study of cytomegalovirus exposure and HLA in healthy donors. Regarding the study as a whole: Sequences of the TCR beta chain were said to predict the HLA-A and HLA-B alleles of most subjects accurately.

V lost 4 bases to trimming and J lost 5 bases; unmatched junction nucleotides: 7. The germline gives CDR1 SEHNR, CDR2 FQNEAQ (reference sequence). The CDR3 is 14 residues long. The PCR contained 60 Vbeta and 13 Jbeta primers. Sequencing used immunoSEQ multiplex PCR; TCRdb keeps in-frame clones, though not all of them. Counted here are about 200,000 clones, roughly 87% occurring once; the ten biggest clones make up more than 1%. With regard to this clone: What it recognizes is unknown.

The sample consisted of PBMCs. This receptor was identified in a boy aged 2 to 9 in good health and CMV-seronegative. The gene calls are TRBV7-9 and TRBJ1-2, with 7 bases matching TRBD1. The CDR3 sequence is CASSSDRVGYGYTF. The DNA of the CDR3 is TGTGCCAGCAGCTCCGACAGGGTGGGGTATGGCTACACCTTC.